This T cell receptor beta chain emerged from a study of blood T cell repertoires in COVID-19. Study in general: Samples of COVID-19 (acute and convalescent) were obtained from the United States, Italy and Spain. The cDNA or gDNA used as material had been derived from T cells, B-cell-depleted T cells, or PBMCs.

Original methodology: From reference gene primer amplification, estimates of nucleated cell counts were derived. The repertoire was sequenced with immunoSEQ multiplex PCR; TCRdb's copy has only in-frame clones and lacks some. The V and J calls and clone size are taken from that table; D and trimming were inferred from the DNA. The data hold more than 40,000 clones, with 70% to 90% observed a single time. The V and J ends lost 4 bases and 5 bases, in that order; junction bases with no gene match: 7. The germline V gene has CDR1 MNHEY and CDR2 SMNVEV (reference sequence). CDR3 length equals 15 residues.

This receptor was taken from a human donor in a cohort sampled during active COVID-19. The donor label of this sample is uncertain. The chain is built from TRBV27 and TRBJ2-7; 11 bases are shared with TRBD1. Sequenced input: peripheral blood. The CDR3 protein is CASSYWTGGANEQYF. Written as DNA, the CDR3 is TGTGCCAGCAGTTACTGGACAGGGGGCGCCAACGAGCAGTACTTC.